Below are 13 T cell receptor beta chains sequenced from a single sample in a study of beta chain features in type 1 diabetes. The entirety of the isolated RNA underwent reverse transcription, so expressed TCRB transcripts were sequenced. Libraries were prepared by immunoSEQ multiplex PCR; TCRdb keeps only in-frame clonotypes and omits some of them. Of 350,000 to 450,000 clones detected, about 14% appear once; the ten largest clones hold less than 0.04%. Sequenced: naive CD4+ T cells from blood. The receptors derive from a man aged 25-45 years in good health.

The chain couples TRBV7-9 to TRBJ2-3; D remains ambiguous. This CDR3 contains 11 residues. V lost 7 bases to trimming and J lost 3 bases, with 5 bases between them. The germline CDR1 and CDR2 sequences are SEHNR and FQNEAQ (reference sequence). CDR3 nucleotide sequence: TGTGCCAGCACCGAGACAGATACGCAGTATTTT. It yields the protein CASTETDTQYF.

Notes on this clone: The same CDR3 is also encoded by other DNA sequences in this sample. The chain is built from TRBV30 and TRBJ2-1; D is unresolved. V lost 0 bases and J 0 bases, leaving 6 bases between the germline ends. Germline CDR1 GTSNPN, CDR2 SVGIG (reference sequence). The CDR3 contains 14 residues. Here the CDR3 reads CAWSVRISYNEQFF. The CDR3, as DNA: TGTGCCTGGAGTGTACGGATCTCCTACAATGAGCAGTTCTTC.

This chain joins TRBV5-4 and TRBJ1-1; maybe TRBD1 (5 bases). Germline lookup yields CDR1 SGHNT and CDR2 YYREEE (reference sequence). CDR3 length equals 15 residues. V lost 2 bases to trimming and J lost 1 base, with 12 bases between them. The CDR3 DNA reads TGTGCCAGCAGCTTTCCGGGACGGACGAACACTGAAGCTTTCTTT. Translated: CASSFPGRTNTEAFF.

This clone has a handful of counts. This chain joins TRBV6-5 and TRBJ2-2; D unclear. The V and J ends lost 5 bases and 3 bases respectively, with 7 bases between them. This CDR3 contains 13 residues. Germline V gives CDR1 MNHEY, CDR2 SVGAGI. CDR3: CASSPKHTGELFF. Written as DNA, the CDR3 is TGTGCCAGCAGTCCTAAGCACACCGGGGAGCTGTTTTTT.

CDR3 sequence reads: CASSYGLAIYTDTQYF. In nucleotides, the CDR3 is TGTGCCAGCAGCTACGGACTAGCGATTTACACAGATACGCAGTATTTT. This chain links TRBV7-2 with TRBJ2-3; TRBD2 matches 9 bases. Losses at the gene ends were 4 bases for V and 2 bases for J; bases not matched to a gene: 7. The CDR3 contains 16 residues. Looked up from germline, CDR1 is SGHTA and CDR2 is FQGNSA.

This clone was picked up a small number of times. The chain is built from TRBV7-2 and TRBJ2-1; D not resolved. The germline V gene has CDR1 SGHTA and CDR2 FQGNSA. With 5 bases removed from V and 0 bases from J, the gap between germline ends came to 20 bases. The CDR3 contains 18 residues. The CDR3 is CASSPRRQRFSSYNEQFF. CDR3 coding DNA: TGTGCCAGCAGCCCACGGCGCCAGAGATTTTCCTCCTACAATGAGCAGTTCTTC.

The genes are TRBV4-1 and TRBJ2-6, with 7 nucleotides matching TRBD1. The V segment lost 4 bases and the J segment 3 bases; nucleotides outside the gene matches: 12. The CDR3 is made up of 18 amino acids. Germline CDR1 and CDR2: MGHRA and YSYEKL. The CDR3 region is CASSPGQPRGIGANVLTF. CDR3 in DNA: TGCGCCAGCAGCCCGGGACAGCCAAGAGGGATTGGGGCCAACGTCCTGACTTTC.

This clone was counted between two and nine times. The DNA for the CDR3 is TGTGCCAGCAGCCTTCCGGGGCCTGAAGCTTTCTTT. Residues: CASSLPGPEAFF. The rearrangement uses TRBV7-9 and TRBJ1-1, with D maybe TRBD1 (5 bases). The V gene's germline CDR1 is SEHNR and CDR2 FQNEAQ (reference sequence). The CDR3 runs 12 residues. The V end lost 5 bases, the J end lost 6 bases, and 10 bases lay between the germline ends.

This clone was picked up a small number of times. V is TRBV5-4 and J is TRBJ2-7; D is possibly TRBD2 (5 bases). This CDR3 has 14 amino acids. Germline V CDR1 and CDR2: SGHNT, YYREEE (reference sequence). The V end lost 1 base, the J end lost 3 bases, and 11 bases lay between the germline ends. DNA of the CDR3: TGTGCCAGCAGCTTGATCGACGGGAACTACGAGCAGTACTTC. Its protein is CASSLIDGNYEQYF.

The rearrangement joins TRBV14 to TRBJ1-2, with D uncertain. This CDR3 spans 15 amino acids. V lost 4 bases and J 2 bases, leaving 14 bases between the germline ends. Germline V lookup: CDR1 SGHDN, CDR2 FVKESK. The CDR3 here is CASSPRAGTNYGYTF. CDR3 DNA: TGTGCCAGCAGCCCGAGGGCAGGAACCAACTATGGCTACACCTTC.

The table lists this clone with a few counts. The rearrangement uses TRBV21-1 and TRBJ1-1; the table assigns TRBD1, which was not confirmed against the DNA. TRBV21-1 is a pseudogene. This CDR3 spans 15 amino acids. The CDR3 region has the DNA TGTGCCAGCAGCTCTCGACAGGGGAGGGACACTGAAGCTTTCTTT. It translates to CASSSRQGRDTEAFF.

The rearrangement links TRBV7-2 to TRBJ2-3, with D uncertain. Germline V gives CDR1 SGHTA, CDR2 FQGNSA. Between the trimmed V and J ends, which lost 5 bases and 5 bases, there was a span of 11 bases. The CDR3 extends over 13 amino acids. CDR3 sequence reads: CASSLGPEDTQYF. In nucleotides, the CDR3 is TGTGCCAGCAGCCTAGGGCCGGAAGATACGCAGTATTTT. Looking up the rest from reference TRBV7-2 and TRBJ2-3 gives the full variable domain: GAGVSQSPSNKVTEKGKDVELRCDPISGHTALYWYRQSLGQGLEFLIYFQGNSAPDKSGLPSDRFSAERTGGSVSTLTIQRTQQEDSAVYLCASSLGPEDTQYFGPGTRLTVL.

This clone appeared a few times. V is TRBV7-9 and J is TRBJ2-5; D unclear. This CDR3 has 13 residues. In germline, CDR1 is SEHNR, CDR2 FQNEAQ (reference sequence). Trimming removed 7 bases from V and 4 bases from J, with 13 bases in between. The DNA of the CDR3 is TGTGCCAGCACTTACCGAGACGGAGAGACCCAGTACTTC. It is translated as CASTYRDGETQYF. Full variable domain (missing parts from reference TRBV7-9 and TRBJ2-5): DTGVSQNPRHKITKRGQNVTFRCDPISEHNRLYWYRQTLGQGPEFLTYFQNEAQLEKSRLLSDRFSAERPKGSFSTLEIQRTEQGDSAMYLCASTYRDGETQYFGPGTRLLVL.